Listed below are T cell receptor beta chains from one sample, sequenced in a study of vaccination effects on CD4 cells after COVID-19. Profiled with immunoSEQ multiplex PCR; TCRdb holds only in-frame clones, not every one. This table holds 75,000 to 100,000 clones, around four fifths found once. No antigen has been assigned to these receptors. The sample was CD4+ T cells from PBMCs cultured with HCoV-OC43 spike peptides, taken after COVID-19 vaccination. These receptors were obtained from a human donor who received a COVID-19 vaccine. The CDR3 runs from the conserved cysteine through the conserved F or W. D genes are given only for firm matches. A clone size is listed for some rows: how often the clone was seen (once, few, many), or a class if it is expanded.

clone_size j_call v_call d_call cdr3_aa cdr3_nt
few TRBJ2-6 TRBV19 . CASTRREAGANVLTF TGTGCCAGTACGAGGAGGGAAGCTGGGGCCAACGTCCTGACTTTC
. TRBJ2-6 TRBV28 TRBD1 CASSLWGRGSGANVLTF TGTGCCAGCAGTTTATGGGGCAGGGGGTCGGGGGCCAACGTCCTGACTTTC
. TRBJ1-2 TRBV7-9 . CASSLGRYLYGYTF TGTGCCAGCAGCTTAGGCAGATACCTCTATGGCTACACCTTC
. TRBJ2-5 TRBV5-5 TRBD2 CASSLLAGAGSETQYF TGTGCCAGCAGCCTATTAGCGGGGGCGGGTTCGGAGACCCAGTACTTC
. TRBJ1-6 TRBV7-6 . CASSSTGSSYNSPLHF TGTGCCAGCAGCTCGACTGGGAGCTCCTATAATTCACCCCTCCACTTT
. TRBJ2-3 TRBV6-4 . CASSDGSGADTQYF TGTGCCAGCAGTGACGGGAGTGGGGCAGATACGCAGTATTTT
. TRBJ2-1 TRBV18 TRBD2 CASSPLAGPTYNEQFF TGTGCCAGCTCACCCTTAGCGGGCCCCACCTACAATGAGCAGTTCTTC
. TRBJ2-2 TRBV19 . CASSITGVLNTGELFF TGTGCCAGTAGTATAACAGGAGTTCTGAACACCGGGGAGCTGTTTTTT
. TRBJ2-1 TRBV10-3 . CAIRPVAGKNEQFF TGTGCCATCAGGCCGGTGGCAGGGAAAAATGAGCAGTTCTTC
. TRBJ1-6 TRBV2 . CASKTGGAWNSPLHF TGTGCCAGCAAAACGGGGGGCGCCTGGAATTCACCCCTCCACTTT
. TRBJ1-1 TRBV30 . CAWSASLHTEAFF TGTGCCTGGAGTGCCTCTTTGCACACTGAAGCTTTCTTT
. TRBJ1-4 TRBV5-1 . CASSSTVPTNEKLFF TGCGCCAGCAGTTCAACGGTTCCAACTAATGAAAAACTGTTTTTT
. TRBJ1-2 TRBV27 . CASSLSIHTYYGYTF TGTGCCAGCAGTTTATCAATCCACACGTACTATGGCTACACCTTC
. TRBJ1-3 TRBV4-1 . CASSHPGQTYSGNTIYF TGCGCCAGCAGCCACCCCGGGCAGACCTACTCTGGAAACACCATATATTTT
. TRBJ1-6 TRBV3-1/TRBV3-2 . CACGQGYSPLHF TGTGCCTGCGGGCAGGGTTATTCACCCCTCCACTTT
once TRBJ2-5 TRBV3-1/TRBV3-2 . CASSHETQYF TGTGCCAGCAGCCATGAGACCCAGTACTTC
. TRBJ1-6 TRBV6-5 . CASSLQGGSYSPLHF TGTGCCAGCAGTTTACAGGGAGGGTCCTATTCACCCCTCCACTTT
. TRBJ1-5 TRBV6-1 . CASSEMGVSNQPQHF TGTGCCAGCAGTGAAATGGGGGTCAGCAATCAGCCCCAGCATTTT
. TRBJ2-4 TRBV18 TRBD1 CASSPPSGQGNIQYF TGTGCCAGCTCACCACCGAGTGGACAGGGGAACATTCAGTACTTC
few TRBJ1-2 TRBV6-1 TRBD1 CASSERDRGRSGYTF TGTGCCAGCAGTGAACGAGACAGGGGGAGGTCTGGCTACACCTTC
. TRBJ1-6 TRBV6-2/TRBV6-3 TRBD1 CASSYAGQGYSPLHF TGTGCCAGCAGTTATGCGGGACAGGGGTACTCACCCCTCCACTTT
. TRBJ1-4 TRBV6-5 TRBD1 CASSGTDEKLFF TGTGCCAGCTCGGGGACAGATGAAAAACTGTTTTTT
. TRBJ1-4 TRBV5-5 TRBD1 CASSAGTGYNEKLFF TGTGCCAGCAGCGCGGGGACAGGATATAATGAAAAACTGTTTTTT
. TRBJ2-2 TRBV27 . CASSLGGLSGELFF TGTGCCAGCAGTCTTGGGGGCTTGAGCGGGGAGCTGTTTTTT
. TRBJ2-1 TRBV7-2 . CATYGRGLKVYEQFF TGTGCCACATATGGGCGGGGTCTTAAAGTCTATGAGCAGTTCTTC
once TRBJ2-1 TRBV4-2 . CASSQVKGGPNEQFF TGTGCCAGCAGCCAAGTGAAGGGTGGGCCCAATGAGCAGTTCTTC
. TRBJ1-1 TRBV6-5 . CASSPRQATGAFF TGTGCCAGCAGTCCGCGACAGGCCACTGGGGCTTTCTTT
few TRBJ2-1 TRBV19 . CASSGGSFTSSYNEQFF TGTGCCAGTAGTGGGGGATCTTTTACTAGCTCCTACAATGAGCAGTTCTTC
. TRBJ1-5 TRBV6-5 TRBD1 CASSGQAFNQPQHF TGTGCCAGCAGCGGACAGGCTTTCAATCAGCCCCAGCATTTT
once TRBJ2-5 TRBV19 TRBD1 CASSTPGQGRETQYF TGTGCCAGTAGTACACCGGGACAGGGTAGAGAGACCCAGTACTTC
. TRBJ2-5 TRBV6-5 TRBD2 CASSRTSGAGTQYF TGTGCCAGCAGCCGGACTAGCGGGGCAGGGACCCAGTACTTC